The 13 T cell receptor beta chains listed next were all sequenced from one sample in a study of breast tumors, draining lymph nodes, adjacent tissues. TCRdb redid the calling of the multiplex PCR reads with MiXCR, one entry per CDR3 protein. Counted here are fewer than 200,000 distinct CDR3 sequences, roughly 30% occurring once; the ten biggest clones make up about 4.5%. The lymph nodes were axillary draining lymph nodes from breast cancer patients. Input material: axillary lymph node tissue. The source is a female donor with breast cancer. Some clones in this sample may be carry-over from other donors' samples.

Remarks on this clonotype: Being one base from a much bigger clone, this may be a read error. The V call is TRBV7-3, the J call TRBJ2-1; TRBD2 aligns across 11 bases. The CDR3 spans 15 residues. Germline assignment: CDR1 SGHTA and CDR2 FQGTGA. The CDR3 DNA follows: TGTGCCAGCAGCACTAGCGGGAGCCCCTACAATGTGCAGTTCTTC. This gives the protein CASSTSGSPYNVQFF.

The sample holds many counts of this clonotype. The rearrangement uses TRBV11-3 and TRBJ1-4; D remains unclear. This CDR3 has 12 amino acids. Deletions cut 0 bases from V and 9 bases from J, with 5 bases between. Germline V gives CDR1 SGHNT, CDR2 YENEEA. This chain's CDR3 is CASSLEGQKLFF. CDR3 sequence (DNA): TGTGCCAGCAGCTTAGAAGGGCAAAAACTGTTTTTT.

In its sample, this clonotype was seen a few times. The chain recombines TRBV12-3 or TRBV12-4 with TRBJ1-2; 9 bases are a match to TRBD1. The CDR3 length is 15 residues. The V and J ends lost 3 bases and 8 bases, in that order; junction bases with no gene match: 10. The CDR3 nucleotides are TGTGCCAGCAGTTTCCTCTGGACAGGGGAAAGGGGCTACACCTTC. It codes for CASSFLWTGERGYTF.

The CDR3 DNA is TGTGCCAGCAGCTCACAGGGTCCCGAGCAGTACTTC. Translating gives CASSSQGPEQYF. The chain joins TRBV7-8 to TRBJ2-7; perhaps TRBD1 as D (6 bases). V gave up 4 bases and J gave up 6 bases, with 10 bases separating them. The CDR3 runs to 12 residues. The germline gives CDR1 SGHVS, CDR2 FQNEAQ.

This clonotype has a count of ten or more. The V and J genes are TRBV12-3 or TRBV12-4 and TRBJ2-3; 7 bases line up with TRBD2. CDR3 length equals 17 residues. V lost 0 bases, J lost 4 bases, and 10 bases stayed unmatched. CDR3 nucleotide sequence: TGTGCCAGCAGTTTAGCGCATACTAGCGAACCGTCAGATACGCAGTATTTT. Residues: CASSLAHTSEPSDTQYF.

The sample holds many counts of this clonotype. The CDR3 coding sequence is TGTGCCACCAGCAGAGAACCGAACTCCTATAATTCACCCCTCCACTTT. This codes for CATSREPNSYNSPLHF. The chain recombines TRBV15 with TRBJ1-6; no clear D gene. V lost 0 bases to trimming and J lost 0 bases, with 6 bases between them. This CDR3 is 16 amino acids long. The germline V gene has CDR1 LNHNV and CDR2 YYDKDF (reference sequence).

In regard to this clonotype: Possible read error: a much larger clone is one base away. The V gene is TRBV5-8, the J gene TRBJ1-1, with D perhaps TRBD1 (5 bases). Germline CDR1 is SGHTS and CDR2 is YDEGEE. Trimming removed 7 bases from V and 1 base from J, with 17 bases in between. The CDR3 extends over 15 amino acids. This CDR3 is CASPGWGQGNTEAFF. Here the CDR3 DNA reads TGTGCCAGCCCTGGCTGGGGTCAGGGGAACACTGAAGCTTTCTTT.

V usage is TRBV28 and J usage is TRBJ1-2; a weak D match, TRBD1 (5 bases). The CDR3 has 15 residues. Trimming left V 5 bases short and J 1 base short, with 14 bases between. The germline V gene has CDR1 MDHEN and CDR2 SYDVKM. CDR3 region: CASSRGLTRNYGYTF. The CDR3 DNA reads as TGTGCCAGCAGTCGGGGACTAACCCGTAACTATGGCTACACCTTC.

This clonotype was counted between two and nine times. J is TRBJ2-1 and V is TRBV6-2 or TRBV6-3, with 8 positions matching TRBD2. Germline lookup yields CDR1 MNHEY and CDR2 SVGEGT. V dropped 1 base and J dropped 4; count of bases not matched to a gene: 12. The length of the CDR3 is 18 residues. DNA of the CDR3: TGTGCCAGCAGTTACTTCCGGGGAGCGGGGGCCAAGTACAATGAGCAGTTCTTC. It encodes CASSYFRGAGAKYNEQFF.

The rearrangement joins TRBV2 to TRBJ1-1, with no clear D. V lost 8 bases to trimming and J lost 1 base, with 14 bases between them. The CDR3 has 14 residues. Germline values: CDR1 SNHLY, CDR2 FYNNEI. The CDR3 sequence: CASVREYRNTEAFF. CDR3 in DNA: TGTGCCAGCGTACGGGAATATCGGAACACTGAAGCTTTCTTT. The full variable domain, with the rest looked up from reference TRBV2 and TRBJ1-1, is EPEVTQTPSHQVTQMGQEVILRCVPISNHLYFYWYRQILGQKVEFLVSFYNNEISEKSEIFDDQFSVERPDGSNFTLKIRSTKLEDSAMYFCASVREYRNTEAFFGQGTRLTVV.

The chain recombines TRBV19 with TRBJ2-7; 11 nucleotides match TRBD2. This CDR3 is built from 14 residues. Germline CDR1 LNHDA, CDR2 SQIVND (reference sequence). Trimming cost V 4 bases and J 5 bases; bases outside gene matches: 4. CDR3 in amino acids: CASSTLAGGNEQYF. CDR3 in DNA: TGTGCCAGTAGTACATTAGCGGGAGGGAACGAGCAGTACTTC. Filled out from reference TRBV19 and TRBJ2-7, the complete variable domain reads DGGITQSPKYLFRKEGQNVTLSCEQNLNHDAMYWYRQDPGQGLRLIYYSQIVNDFQKGDIAEGYSVSREKKESFPLTVTSAQKNPTAFYLCASSTLAGGNEQYFGPGTRLTVT.

The chain joins TRBV6-5 to TRBJ2-7; unclear D gene. V shed 6 bases and J shed 5 bases, with 11 bases lying between them. Germline V gene data show CDR1 as MNHEY and CDR2 as SVGAGI. CDR3 size: 12 residues. CDR3 sequence: CASSPTKHEQYF. CDR3 in DNA: TGTGCCAGCAGCCCAACCAAACACGAGCAGTACTTC.

This clonotype was counted between two and nine times. One end of the junction varies from germline; a read error may be responsible. This chain uses TRBV29-1 with TRBJ1-1; 10 nucleotides agree with TRBD1. The CDR3 sequence is 13 residues long. Germline V lookup: CDR1 SQVTM, CDR2 ANQGSEA. CDR3 region: CSVEGQGGTEAFF. CDR3 nucleotides: TGCAGCGTAGAAGGACAGGGGGGGACTGAAGCTTTCTTT.